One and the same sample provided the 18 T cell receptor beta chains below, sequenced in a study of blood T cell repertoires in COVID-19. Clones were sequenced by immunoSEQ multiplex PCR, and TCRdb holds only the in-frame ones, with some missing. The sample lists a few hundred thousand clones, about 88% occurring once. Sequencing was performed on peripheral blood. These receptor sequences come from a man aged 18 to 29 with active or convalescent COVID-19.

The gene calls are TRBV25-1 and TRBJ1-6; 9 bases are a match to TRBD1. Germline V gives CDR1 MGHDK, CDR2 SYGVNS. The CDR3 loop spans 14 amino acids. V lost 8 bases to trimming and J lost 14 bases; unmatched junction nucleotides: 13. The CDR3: CASAPGTGLDSLHF. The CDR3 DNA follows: TGTGCCAGCGCTCCTGGGACAGGGCTAGATTCCCTCCACTTT.

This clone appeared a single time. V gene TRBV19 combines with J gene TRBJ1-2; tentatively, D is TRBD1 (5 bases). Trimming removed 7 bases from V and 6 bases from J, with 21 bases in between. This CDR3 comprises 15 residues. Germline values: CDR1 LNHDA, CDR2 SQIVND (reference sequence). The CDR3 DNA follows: TGTGCCAGTACCAATAGAAGGCAGGGCGTGGATGGCTACACCTTC. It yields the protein CASTNRRQGVDGYTF.

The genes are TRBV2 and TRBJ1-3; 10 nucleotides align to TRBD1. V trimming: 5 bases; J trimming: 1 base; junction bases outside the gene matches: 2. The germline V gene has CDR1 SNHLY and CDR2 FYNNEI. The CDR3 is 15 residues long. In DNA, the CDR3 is TGTGCCAGCAGTTGGGGACAGGGGTCTGGAAACACCATATATTTT. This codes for CASSWGQGSGNTIYF. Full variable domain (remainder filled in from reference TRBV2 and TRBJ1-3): EPEVTQTPSHQVTQMGQEVILRCVPISNHLYFYWYRQILGQKVEFLVSFYNNEISEKSEIFDDQFSVERPDGSNFTLKIRSTKLEDSAMYFCASSWGQGSGNTIYFGEGSWLTVV.

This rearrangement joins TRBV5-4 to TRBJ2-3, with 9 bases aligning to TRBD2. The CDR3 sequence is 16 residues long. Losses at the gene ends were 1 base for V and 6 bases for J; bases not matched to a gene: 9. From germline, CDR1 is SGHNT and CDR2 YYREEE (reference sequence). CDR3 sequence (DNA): TGTGCCAGCAGCTTGCATCTAGCGGGAAGTCTGGATACGCAGTATTTT. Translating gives CASSLHLAGSLDTQYF.

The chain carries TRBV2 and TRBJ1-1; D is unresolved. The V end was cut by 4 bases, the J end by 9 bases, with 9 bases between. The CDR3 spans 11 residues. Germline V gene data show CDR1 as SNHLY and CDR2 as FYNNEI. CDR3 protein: CASSAEAQAFF. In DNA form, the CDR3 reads TGTGCCAGCAGTGCGGAGGCTCAAGCTTTCTTT.

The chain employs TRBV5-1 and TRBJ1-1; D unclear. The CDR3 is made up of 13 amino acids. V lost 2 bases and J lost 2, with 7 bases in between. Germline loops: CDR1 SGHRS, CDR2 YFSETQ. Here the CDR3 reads CASSLNINTEAFF. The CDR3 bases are TGCGCCAGCAGCTTAAATATCAACACTGAAGCTTTCTTT.

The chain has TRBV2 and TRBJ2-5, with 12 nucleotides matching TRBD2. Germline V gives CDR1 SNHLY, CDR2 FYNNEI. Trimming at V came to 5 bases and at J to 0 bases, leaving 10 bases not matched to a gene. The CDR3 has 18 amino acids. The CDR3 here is CASSSGLAGIKYQETQYF. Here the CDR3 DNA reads TGTGCCAGCAGTTCCGGACTAGCGGGGATTAAGTACCAAGAGACCCAGTACTTC.

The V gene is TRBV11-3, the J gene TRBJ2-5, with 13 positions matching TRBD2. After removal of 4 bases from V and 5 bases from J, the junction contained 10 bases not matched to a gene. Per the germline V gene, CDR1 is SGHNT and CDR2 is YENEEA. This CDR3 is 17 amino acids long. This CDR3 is CASSSRLAGGGGETQYF. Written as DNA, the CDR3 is TGTGCCAGCAGCTCTAGACTAGCGGGAGGCGGTGGGGAGACCCAGTACTTC.

Here the CDR3 reads CATSDPTSGSYEQYF. CDR3 DNA sequence: TGTGCCACCAGTGACCCGACTAGCGGGAGTTACGAGCAGTACTTC. The chain is built from TRBV24-1 and TRBJ2-7, with 12 nucleotides matching TRBD2. V was pared by 4 bases and J by 4 bases, with 4 bases of the junction left unmatched. The CDR3 extends over 15 amino acids. Germline CDR1 reads KGHDR; CDR2 reads SFDVKD.

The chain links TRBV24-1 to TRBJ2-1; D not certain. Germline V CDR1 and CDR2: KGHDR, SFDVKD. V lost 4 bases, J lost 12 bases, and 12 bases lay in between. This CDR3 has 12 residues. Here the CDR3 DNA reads TGTGCCACCAGTGAACAGTCCCCGCGGCAGTTCTTC. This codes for CATSEQSPRQFF.

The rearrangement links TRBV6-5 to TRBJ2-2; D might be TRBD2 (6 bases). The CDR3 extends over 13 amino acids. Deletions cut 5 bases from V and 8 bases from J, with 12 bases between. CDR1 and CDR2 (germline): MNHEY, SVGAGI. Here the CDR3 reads CASSPAGSGELFF. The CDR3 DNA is TGTGCCAGCAGTCCAGCGGGTTCAGGGGAGCTGTTTTTT.

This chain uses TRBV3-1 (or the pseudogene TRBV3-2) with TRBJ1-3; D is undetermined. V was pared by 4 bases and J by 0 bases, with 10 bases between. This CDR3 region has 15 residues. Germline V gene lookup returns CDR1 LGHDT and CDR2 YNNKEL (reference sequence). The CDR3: CASSRRESSGNTIYF. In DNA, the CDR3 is TGTGCCAGCAGCCGACGGGAGAGCTCTGGAAACACCATATATTTT.

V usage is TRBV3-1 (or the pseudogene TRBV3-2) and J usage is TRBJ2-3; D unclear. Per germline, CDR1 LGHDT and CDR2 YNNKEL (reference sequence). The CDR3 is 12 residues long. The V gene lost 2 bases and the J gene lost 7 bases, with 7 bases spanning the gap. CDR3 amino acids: CASSQSSNTQYF. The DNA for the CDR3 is TGTGCCAGCAGCCAATCTTCTAATACGCAGTATTTT.

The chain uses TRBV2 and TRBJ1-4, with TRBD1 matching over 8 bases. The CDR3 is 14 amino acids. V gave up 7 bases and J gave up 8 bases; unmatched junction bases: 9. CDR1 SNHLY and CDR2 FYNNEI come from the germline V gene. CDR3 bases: TGTGCCAGCACACCGCAGGGGGCGAGGGAAAAACTGTTTTTT. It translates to CASTPQGAREKLFF.

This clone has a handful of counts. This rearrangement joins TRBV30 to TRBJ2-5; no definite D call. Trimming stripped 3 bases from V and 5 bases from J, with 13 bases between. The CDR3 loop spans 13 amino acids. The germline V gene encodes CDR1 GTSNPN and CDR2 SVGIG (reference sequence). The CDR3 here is CAWRRRPMETQYF. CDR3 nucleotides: TGTGCCTGGAGGAGGCGTCCGATGGAGACCCAGTACTTC.

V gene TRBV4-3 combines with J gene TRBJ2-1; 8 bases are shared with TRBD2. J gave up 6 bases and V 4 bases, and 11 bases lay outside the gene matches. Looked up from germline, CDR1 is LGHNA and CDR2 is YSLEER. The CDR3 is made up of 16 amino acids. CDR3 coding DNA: TGCGCCAGCAGCCGCCAGAGCGGGAGCCGCCTCAATGAGCAGTTCTTC. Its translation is CASSRQSGSRLNEQFF.

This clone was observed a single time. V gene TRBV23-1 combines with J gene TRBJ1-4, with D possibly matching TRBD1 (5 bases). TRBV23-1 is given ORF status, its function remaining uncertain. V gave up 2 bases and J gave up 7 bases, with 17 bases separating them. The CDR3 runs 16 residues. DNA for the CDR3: TGCGCCAGCAGTCAAATGAAATGGACAAATGGTGAAAAACTGTTTTTT. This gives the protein CASSQMKWTNGEKLFF.

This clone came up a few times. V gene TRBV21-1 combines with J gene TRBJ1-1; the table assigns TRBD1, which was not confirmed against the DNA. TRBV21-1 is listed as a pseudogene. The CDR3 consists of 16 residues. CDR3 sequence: CASSKGAGDTNTEAFF. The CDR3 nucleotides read TGTGCCAGCAGCAAGGGGGCAGGGGATACGAACACTGAAGCTTTCTTT.